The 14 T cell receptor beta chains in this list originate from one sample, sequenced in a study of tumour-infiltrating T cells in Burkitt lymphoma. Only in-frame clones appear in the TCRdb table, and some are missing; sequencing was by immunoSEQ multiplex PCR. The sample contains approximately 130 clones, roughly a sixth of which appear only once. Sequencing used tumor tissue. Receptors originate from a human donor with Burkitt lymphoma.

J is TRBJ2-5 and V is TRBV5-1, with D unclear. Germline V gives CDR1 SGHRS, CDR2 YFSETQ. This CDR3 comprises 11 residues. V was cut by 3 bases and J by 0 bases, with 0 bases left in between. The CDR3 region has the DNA TGCGCCAGCAGCTACCAAGAGACCCAGTACTTC. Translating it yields CASSYQETQYF.

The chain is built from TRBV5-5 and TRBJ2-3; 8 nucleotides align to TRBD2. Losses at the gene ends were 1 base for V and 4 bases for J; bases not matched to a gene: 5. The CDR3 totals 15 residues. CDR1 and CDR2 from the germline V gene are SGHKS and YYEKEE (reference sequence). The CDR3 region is CASSLFTSGSDTQYF. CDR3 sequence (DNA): TGTGCCAGCAGCTTGTTTACTAGCGGTTCAGATACGCAGTATTTT.

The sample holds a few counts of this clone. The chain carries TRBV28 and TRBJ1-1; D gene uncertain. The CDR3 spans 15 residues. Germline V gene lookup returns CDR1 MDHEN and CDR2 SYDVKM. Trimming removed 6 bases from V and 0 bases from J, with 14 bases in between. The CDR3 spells CASSSPTVMNTEAFF. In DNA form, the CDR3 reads TGTGCCAGCAGCTCTCCGACGGTCATGAACACTGAAGCTTTCTTT.

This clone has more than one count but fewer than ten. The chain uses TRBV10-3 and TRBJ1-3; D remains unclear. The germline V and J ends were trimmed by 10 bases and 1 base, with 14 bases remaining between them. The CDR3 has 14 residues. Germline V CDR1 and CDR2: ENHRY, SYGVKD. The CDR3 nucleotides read TGTGCCACCGATGGGCCAGAATCTGGAAACACCATATATTTT. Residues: CATDGPESGNTIYF.

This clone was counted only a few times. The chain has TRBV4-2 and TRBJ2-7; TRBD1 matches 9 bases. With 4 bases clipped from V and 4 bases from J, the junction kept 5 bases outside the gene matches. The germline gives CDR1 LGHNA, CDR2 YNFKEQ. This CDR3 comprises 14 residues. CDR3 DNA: TGTGCCAGCAGCCCCTTGACAGGGGGGTACGAGCAGTACTTC. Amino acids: CASSPLTGGYEQYF.

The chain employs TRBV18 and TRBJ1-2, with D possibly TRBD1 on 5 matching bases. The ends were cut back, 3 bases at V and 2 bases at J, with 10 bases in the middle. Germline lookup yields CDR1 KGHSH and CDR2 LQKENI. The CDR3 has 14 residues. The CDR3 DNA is TGTGCCAGCTCACCGGACACGGGGAACTATGGCTACACCTTC. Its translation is CASSPDTGNYGYTF.

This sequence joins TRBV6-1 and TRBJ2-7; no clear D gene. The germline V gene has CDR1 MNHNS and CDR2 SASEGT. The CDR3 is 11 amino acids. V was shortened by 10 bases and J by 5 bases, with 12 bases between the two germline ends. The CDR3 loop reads CATWSLNEQYF. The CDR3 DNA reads TGTGCCACTTGGAGCCTAAACGAGCAGTACTTC.

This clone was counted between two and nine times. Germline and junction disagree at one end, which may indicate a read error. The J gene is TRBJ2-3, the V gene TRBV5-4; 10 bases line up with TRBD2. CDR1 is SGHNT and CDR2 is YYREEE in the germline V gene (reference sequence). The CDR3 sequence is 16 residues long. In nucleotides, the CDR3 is TGTGCCAGCAGCTTGAGTAGCGGGAGGAACACAAATACACAGTATTTT. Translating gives CASSLSSGRNTNTQYF.

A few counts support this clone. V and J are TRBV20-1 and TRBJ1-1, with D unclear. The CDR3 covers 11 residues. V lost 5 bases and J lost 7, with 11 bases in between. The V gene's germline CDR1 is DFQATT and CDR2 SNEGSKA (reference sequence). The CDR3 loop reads CSAGWAREAFF. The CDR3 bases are TGCAGTGCTGGTTGGGCCCGTGAAGCTTTCTTT.

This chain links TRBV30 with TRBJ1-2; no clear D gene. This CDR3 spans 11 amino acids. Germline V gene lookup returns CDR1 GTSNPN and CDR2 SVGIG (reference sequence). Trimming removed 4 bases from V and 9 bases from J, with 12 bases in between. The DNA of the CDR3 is TGTGCCTGGACAGGAACTTTAAGCTACACCTTC. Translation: CAWTGTLSYTF.

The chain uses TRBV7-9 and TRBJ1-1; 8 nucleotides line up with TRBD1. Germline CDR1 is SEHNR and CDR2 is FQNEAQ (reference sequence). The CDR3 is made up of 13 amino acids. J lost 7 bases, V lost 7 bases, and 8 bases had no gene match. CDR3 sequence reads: CASTPQGTGEAFF. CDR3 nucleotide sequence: TGTGCCAGCACCCCGCAGGGGACAGGTGAAGCTTTCTTT.

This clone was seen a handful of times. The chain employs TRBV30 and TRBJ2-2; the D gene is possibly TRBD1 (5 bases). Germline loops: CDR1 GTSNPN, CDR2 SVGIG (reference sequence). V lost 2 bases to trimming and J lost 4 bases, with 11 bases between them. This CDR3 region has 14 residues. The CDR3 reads CAWSFRVSTGELFF. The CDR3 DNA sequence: TGTGCCTGGAGTTTCAGGGTGTCCACCGGGGAGCTGTTTTTT.

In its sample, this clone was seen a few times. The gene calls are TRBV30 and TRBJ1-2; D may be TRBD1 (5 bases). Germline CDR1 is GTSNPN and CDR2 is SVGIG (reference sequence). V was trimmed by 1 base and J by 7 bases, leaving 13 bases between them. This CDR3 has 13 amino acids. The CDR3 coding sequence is TGTGCCTGGAGTGCGTACTGGGGGTCTGGCTACACCTTC. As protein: CAWSAYWGSGYTF.

The CDR3 DNA is TGTGCCAGCAGCGTAAACAGGGCTAACACTGAAGCTTTCTTT. Translated, it gives CASSVNRANTEAFF. V gene TRBV9 combines with J gene TRBJ1-1; D may be TRBD1 (6 bases). This CDR3 comprises 14 residues. Trimming took 1 base from V and 2 from J, leaving 9 bases between them. The germline V gene has CDR1 SGDLS and CDR2 YYNGEE.